A selection of T cell receptor beta chains follows, all from one sample in a study of regulatory dendritic cells for organ transplantation. This table comes from immunoSEQ multiplex PCR, and its TCRdb copy is limited to in-frame clones, with some not included. Of under 40,000 clones listed, 75% to 95% were seen once; the top ten hold about 0.11%. Material: naive CD8+ T cells from blood. Receptors originate from a human donor in good health. Each CDR3 is given without its conserved first and last residue.

TRBJ1-2 | TRBV7-9 | ASSRTGDLYGYT
TRBJ2-1 | TRBV13 | ASSVAQGRGFF
TRBJ1-1 | TRBV7-2 | ASIQKRDDEAF
TRBJ2-2 | TRBV25-1 | ASSYGTNTGELF
TRBJ2-2 | TRBV28 | ASSPGTGELF
TRBJ1-1 | TRBV9 | ASSVGGTSHTEAF
TRBJ1-1 | TRBV28 | ASSLRGTMNTEAF
TRBJ1-3 | TRBV9 | ASSVTPGRDRDTIY
TRBJ2-3 | TRBV29-1 | SVRIPGANTQY
TRBJ1-1 | TRBV11-2 | ASSEEPIMNTEAF
TRBJ1-1 | TRBV19 | ASSLGNTEAF
TRBJ2-1 | TRBV30 | AWGAAYNEQF
TRBJ2-7 | TRBV7-2 | ASSPGTSGPYEQY
TRBJ2-5 | TRBV6-5 | ASRGPSGQETQY
TRBJ2-7 | TRBV19 | ASGDRDRATYEQY
TRBJ2-2 | TRBV9 | ASSDGVSGDPNTGELF
TRBJ2-3 | TRBV6-4 | ASSEREYDTQY
TRBJ2-1 | TRBV29-1 | SVEGLAETYSYNEQF
TRBJ2-7 | TRBV27 | ASSLTVPGQGSHEQY
TRBJ1-1 | TRBV19 | ASSIEVGMRTEAF
TRBJ2-7 | TRBV4-3 | ASSKDSGGFYEQY
TRBJ2-3 | TRBV30 | AWSVTSKDTQY
TRBJ2-1 | TRBV11-2 | ASSPPGDEQF
TRBJ2-3 | TRBV28 | ASSLANTDTQY
TRBJ2-1 | TRBV13 | ASSAAVGGPFNEQF
TRBJ2-7 | TRBV6-5 | ASSYSKGFHEQY
TRBJ1-6 | TRBV27 | ASSLDGMGSPLH
TRBJ2-1 | TRBV2 | ASSLKNEQF
TRBJ2-5 | TRBV15 | ATSRAGSETQY
TRBJ2-1 | TRBV6-5 | ATGQVYNEQF
TRBJ2-2 | TRBV7-9 | ARNTDNTGELF
TRBJ2-1 | TRBV2 | ASSGLPSSGTSNEQF
TRBJ2-1 | TRBV13 | ASSFLAERGPEGGNEQF
TRBJ1-2 | TRBV19 | ASHPGGGSNYGYT
TRBJ1-2 | TRBV5-6 | ASSFGNNYGYT
TRBJ2-3 | TRBV28 | ASSFPSAGSTDTQY
TRBJ1-1 | TRBV4-1 | ASSHPWGVVNTEAF
TRBJ2-7 | TRBV7-8 | ASSPPGQTYEQY
TRBJ2-3 | TRBV9 | ASSPRAGSGDTQY
TRBJ2-2 | TRBV28 | ASSFRRAYLNTGELF
TRBJ2-5 | TRBV25-1 | ASNGETQY
TRBJ2-7 | TRBV6-6 | ATYPGRDSYEQY
TRBJ1-3 | TRBV19 | ASRQGGNTIY
TRBJ1-1 | TRBV5-1 | ASSFGDRGQNTEAF
TRBJ1-2 | TRBV27 | ASSLVAGYYGYT
TRBJ1-4 | TRBV28 | ASSLLAIARNEKLF
TRBJ1-4 | TRBV7-8 | ASTNQATNEKLF
TRBJ1-1 | TRBV10-3 | AISDGREAF
TRBJ2-3 | TRBV28 | AHAGLAGDGMQY
TRBJ2-2 | TRBV5-4 | ASTVGEHTGELF
TRBJ2-1 | TRBV2 | AGRALGAYNEQF
TRBJ2-7 | TRBV9 | ASSVGPHSYEQY
TRBJ1-6 | TRBV6-5 | ASKWMGSGDSPLH
TRBJ2-3 | TRBV4-3 | ASSRNPDGTSTDTQY
TRBJ2-5 | TRBV13 | ASSFSGRRAETQY